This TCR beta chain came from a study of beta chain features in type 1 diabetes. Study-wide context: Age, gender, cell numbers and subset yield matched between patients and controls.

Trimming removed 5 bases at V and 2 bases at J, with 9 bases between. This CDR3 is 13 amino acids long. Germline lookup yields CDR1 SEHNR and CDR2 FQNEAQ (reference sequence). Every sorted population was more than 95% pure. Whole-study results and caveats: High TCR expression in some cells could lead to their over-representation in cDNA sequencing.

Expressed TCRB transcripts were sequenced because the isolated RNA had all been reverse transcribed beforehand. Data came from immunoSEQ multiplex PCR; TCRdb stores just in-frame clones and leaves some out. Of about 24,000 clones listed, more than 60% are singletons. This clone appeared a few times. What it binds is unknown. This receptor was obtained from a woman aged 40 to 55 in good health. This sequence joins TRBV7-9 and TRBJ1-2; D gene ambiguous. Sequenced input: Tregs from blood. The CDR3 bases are TGTGCCAGCAGCCCCGACGGGAACTATGGCTACACCTTC. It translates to CASSPDGNYGYTF.